This T cell receptor beta chain was found in a study of beta chain features in type 1 diabetes. Study-wide results and limits: Researchers report that Type 1 diabetes patients had moderately but significantly shorter TCRB CDR3s across all four CD4+ subsets.

This clone showed up just a few times. Its antigen remains unidentified. Of the isolated RNA, all was reverse transcribed, and so the sequenced material was expressed TCRB transcripts. Average reads for naive, central memory and regulatory T cell samples were about 3.57 million. Clones were sequenced by immunoSEQ multiplex PCR, and TCRdb holds only the in-frame ones, with some missing. In the table there are 400,000 to 600,000 clones, approximately 28% of which are singletons. V lost 0 bases and J lost 5; bases outside the gene matches: 3. Germline loops: CDR1 SGHAT, CDR2 FQNNGV. This CDR3 is built from 15 residues.

The sequencing sample was made of naive CD4+ T cells from blood. V gene TRBV11-2 combines with J gene TRBJ2-7; 11 nucleotides agree with TRBD2. This clonotype originated in a man between 18 and 35 years old in good health. The CDR3 spells CASSLDSTSGNEQYF. DNA of the CDR3: TGTGCCAGCAGCTTAGACTCGACTAGCGGGAACGAGCAGTACTTC.